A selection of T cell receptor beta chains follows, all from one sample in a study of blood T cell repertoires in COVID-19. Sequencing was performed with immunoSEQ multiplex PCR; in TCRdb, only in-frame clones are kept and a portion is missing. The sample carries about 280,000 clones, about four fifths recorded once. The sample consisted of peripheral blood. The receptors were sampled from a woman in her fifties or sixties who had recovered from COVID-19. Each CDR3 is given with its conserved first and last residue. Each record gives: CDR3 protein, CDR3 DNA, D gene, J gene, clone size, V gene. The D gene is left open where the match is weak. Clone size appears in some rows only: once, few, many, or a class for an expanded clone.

CDR3 protein: CASSRDRDQPQHF
CDR3 DNA: TGTGCCAGCAGTCGTGACAGGGACCAGCCCCAGCATTTT
D gene: TRBD1
J gene: TRBJ1-5
clone size: NA
V gene: TRBV7-3

CDR3 protein: CASERLVNTEAFF
CDR3 DNA: TGTGCCAGCGAGAGGTTGGTGAACACTGAAGCTTTCTTT
D gene: NA
J gene: TRBJ1-1
clone size: NA
V gene: TRBV28

CDR3 protein: CASSQGQGQVDGANVLTF
CDR3 DNA: TGCGCCAGCAGCCAAGGACAGGGGCAAGTCGATGGGGCCAACGTCCTGACTTTC
D gene: TRBD1
J gene: TRBJ2-6
clone size: NA
V gene: TRBV4-3

CDR3 protein: CASSRDRGVNQPQHF
CDR3 DNA: TGTGCCAGCAGCCGGGACAGGGGCGTCAATCAGCCCCAGCATTTT
D gene: TRBD1
J gene: TRBJ1-5
clone size: NA
V gene: TRBV6-5

CDR3 protein: CSVMPPGNIQYF
CDR3 DNA: TGCAGCGTTATGCCGCCGGGGAACATTCAGTACTTC
D gene: NA
J gene: TRBJ2-4
clone size: NA
V gene: TRBV29-1

CDR3 protein: CASSPPGTNTGELFF
CDR3 DNA: TGTGCCAGCAGCCCCCCCGGGACTAACACCGGGGAGCTGTTTTTT
D gene: NA
J gene: TRBJ2-2
clone size: NA
V gene: TRBV7-7

CDR3 protein: CASSLAGLVSYNEQFF
CDR3 DNA: TGCGCCAGCAGCTTGGCCGGACTAGTCTCCTACAATGAGCAGTTCTTC
D gene: TRBD2
J gene: TRBJ2-1
clone size: few
V gene: TRBV5-1

CDR3 protein: CASRPKGWTKNIQYF
CDR3 DNA: TGTGCCAGCAGACCCAAGGGGTGGACCAAAAACATTCAGTACTTC
D gene: NA
J gene: TRBJ2-4
clone size: NA
V gene: TRBV28

CDR3 protein: CASSWPGEVEQYF
CDR3 DNA: TGTGCCAGCAGTTGGCCAGGGGAAGTGGAGCAGTACTTC
D gene: NA
J gene: TRBJ2-7
clone size: NA
V gene: TRBV6-2/TRBV6-3

CDR3 protein: CASSPDSNSRKLFF
CDR3 DNA: TGTGCCAGCAGTCCGGATAGTAACAGCCGAAAACTGTTTTTT
D gene: NA
J gene: TRBJ1-4
clone size: few
V gene: TRBV27

CDR3 protein: CASSPGTGMNTEAFF
CDR3 DNA: TGTGCCAGCAGCCCTGGGACAGGGATGAACACTGAAGCTTTCTTT
D gene: TRBD1
J gene: TRBJ1-1
clone size: NA
V gene: TRBV7-9

CDR3 protein: CASSFEGVREGSTEAFF
CDR3 DNA: TGTGCCAGCAGTTTTGAAGGAGTCCGTGAGGGATCGACTGAAGCTTTCTTT
D gene: NA
J gene: TRBJ1-1
clone size: once
V gene: TRBV28

CDR3 protein: CASSLGRGSQPQHF
CDR3 DNA: TGTGCCAGCAGCTTAGGACGAGGGAGCCAGCCCCAGCATTTT
D gene: NA
J gene: TRBJ1-5
clone size: few
V gene: TRBV7-8

CDR3 protein: CASSDPNRGPPYSNQPQHF
CDR3 DNA: TGTGCCAGCAGTGACCCCAACAGGGGACCCCCCTATAGCAATCAGCCCCAGCATTTT
D gene: TRBD1
J gene: TRBJ1-5
clone size: NA
V gene: TRBV6-4

CDR3 protein: CASTRVQGPTEAFF
CDR3 DNA: TGTGCCAGCACCAGGGTACAGGGACCCACTGAAGCTTTCTTT
D gene: NA
J gene: TRBJ1-1
clone size: NA
V gene: TRBV11-1

CDR3 protein: CATSAPGLGGKLFF
CDR3 DNA: TGTGCCACCAGTGCCCCGGGCCTGGGAGGGAAACTGTTTTTT
D gene: NA
J gene: TRBJ1-4
clone size: NA
V gene: TRBV24-1

CDR3 protein: CASSEQSGEQFF
CDR3 DNA: TGTGCCAGCAGTGAACAAAGCGGCGAGCAGTTCTTC
D gene: NA
J gene: TRBJ2-1
clone size: NA
V gene: TRBV2

CDR3 protein: CASSPRSGDFWEQYF
CDR3 DNA: TGTGCCAGCTCACCAAGGAGCGGGGACTTTTGGGAGCAGTACTTC
D gene: TRBD2
J gene: TRBJ2-7
clone size: NA
V gene: TRBV18

CDR3 protein: CASSLRETGAETQYF
CDR3 DNA: TGTGCCAGCAGCTTGAGGGAAACTGGGGCGGAGACCCAGTACTTC
D gene: NA
J gene: TRBJ2-5
clone size: NA
V gene: TRBV5-6

CDR3 protein: CASSLQGLSTGELFF
CDR3 DNA: TGTGCCAGCAGCTTGCAGGGACTAAGCACCGGGGAGCTGTTTTTT
D gene: TRBD2
J gene: TRBJ2-2
clone size: NA
V gene: TRBV5-6

CDR3 protein: CASSQTSGPGELFF
CDR3 DNA: TGCGCCAGCAGCCAGACTAGCGGTCCCGGGGAGCTGTTTTTT
D gene: TRBD2
J gene: TRBJ2-2
clone size: NA
V gene: TRBV4-3

CDR3 protein: CASSQVLDREGQPQHF
CDR3 DNA: TGCGCCAGCAGCCAAGTTTTGGACAGGGAGGGTCAGCCCCAGCATTTT
D gene: TRBD1
J gene: TRBJ1-5
clone size: NA
V gene: TRBV4-3

CDR3 protein: CASSLDGDFLAKNIQYF
CDR3 DNA: TGTGCCAGCAGCTTGGACGGTGACTTTCTAGCCAAAAACATTCAGTACTTC
D gene: NA
J gene: TRBJ2-4
clone size: few
V gene: TRBV5-4

CDR3 protein: CASSLTANTEAFF
CDR3 DNA: TGTGCCAGCAGTTTGACTGCGAACACTGAAGCTTTCTTT
D gene: NA
J gene: TRBJ1-1
clone size: NA
V gene: TRBV5-4

CDR3 protein: CASSLGGRAWDEQFF
CDR3 DNA: TGTGCCAGCAGCTTAGGCGGGAGGGCCTGGGATGAGCAGTTCTTC
D gene: TRBD2
J gene: TRBJ2-1
clone size: NA
V gene: TRBV7-9

CDR3 protein: CASSLADTEAFF
CDR3 DNA: TGTGCCAGCAGCTTGGCCGACACTGAAGCTTTCTTT
D gene: NA
J gene: TRBJ1-1
clone size: once
V gene: TRBV5-5

CDR3 protein: CASILRQGSYEQYF
CDR3 DNA: TGTGCCAGCATCCTCCGACAGGGCTCCTACGAGCAGTACTTC
D gene: TRBD1
J gene: TRBJ2-7
clone size: NA
V gene: TRBV6-5

CDR3 protein: CASSYDSSYEQYF
CDR3 DNA: TGTGCCAGCAGTTACGACAGTTCCTACGAGCAGTACTTC
D gene: NA
J gene: TRBJ2-7
clone size: once
V gene: TRBV6-5

CDR3 protein: CATTGSRGQYEQYF
CDR3 DNA: TGTGCCACTACAGGGTCACGGGGCCAATACGAGCAGTACTTC
D gene: NA
J gene: TRBJ2-7
clone size: NA
V gene: TRBV7-9

CDR3 protein: CASSLGQVGSLYEQYF
CDR3 DNA: TGCGCCAGCAGCTTGGGTCAGGTGGGCTCTCTCTACGAGCAGTACTTC
D gene: NA
J gene: TRBJ2-7
clone size: NA
V gene: TRBV5-1

CDR3 protein: CAWSVSASNEKLFF
CDR3 DNA: TGTGCCTGGAGTGTAAGCGCGAGTAATGAAAAACTGTTTTTT
D gene: NA
J gene: TRBJ1-4
clone size: once
V gene: TRBV30

CDR3 protein: CASSPDEGGPRKQYF
CDR3 DNA: TGTGCCAGCAGCCCTGATGAGGGAGGGCCGCGGAAGCAGTACTTC
D gene: TRBD2
J gene: TRBJ2-7
clone size: few
V gene: TRBV9

CDR3 protein: CASSVGQGLGYEQYF
CDR3 DNA: TGTGCCAGCAGCGTAGGCCAGGGGCTCGGCTACGAGCAGTACTTC
D gene: NA
J gene: TRBJ2-7
clone size: NA
V gene: TRBV9

CDR3 protein: CASSFNRDSLGDTQYF
CDR3 DNA: TGTGCCAGCAGCTTTAATCGGGACTCCCTAGGGGATACGCAGTATTTT
D gene: NA
J gene: TRBJ2-3
clone size: NA
V gene: TRBV5-4

CDR3 protein: CASSQAGTGGRTDTQYF
CDR3 DNA: TGTGCCAGCAGCCAAGCCGGGACTGGGGGGAGGACAGATACGCAGTATTTT
D gene: NA
J gene: TRBJ2-3
clone size: NA
V gene: TRBV3-1/TRBV3-2

CDR3 protein: CASSGQGGDEQYF
CDR3 DNA: TGTGCCAGCAGCGGACAGGGAGGGGACGAGCAGTACTTC
D gene: NA
J gene: TRBJ2-7
clone size: NA
V gene: TRBV2

CDR3 protein: CSVGGTPYEQYF
CDR3 DNA: TGCAGCGTTGGGGGCACCCCCTACGAGCAGTACTTC
D gene: NA
J gene: TRBJ2-7
clone size: NA
V gene: TRBV29-1

CDR3 protein: CASSLVGLGNQETQYF
CDR3 DNA: TGTGCCAGCAGTTTAGTGGGACTAGGGAATCAAGAGACCCAGTACTTC
D gene: TRBD2
J gene: TRBJ2-5
clone size: NA
V gene: TRBV28

CDR3 protein: CASSSPRQGPYEQYF
CDR3 DNA: TGTGCCAGCAGCTCGCCCCGACAGGGGCCCTACGAGCAGTACTTC
D gene: TRBD1
J gene: TRBJ2-7
clone size: NA
V gene: TRBV11-2

CDR3 protein: CASSYPPPDTQYF
CDR3 DNA: TGTGCCAGCAGCTACCCCCCCCCAGATACGCAGTATTTT
D gene: NA
J gene: TRBJ2-3
clone size: NA
V gene: TRBV27

CDR3 protein: CASSQVNGGAYEQYF
CDR3 DNA: TGCGCCAGCAGCCAAGTAAACGGGGGGGCCTACGAGCAGTACTTC
D gene: TRBD2
J gene: TRBJ2-7
clone size: NA
V gene: TRBV4-3

CDR3 protein: CASSYGPNQPQHF
CDR3 DNA: TGTGCCAGCAGTTATGGGCCTAATCAGCCCCAGCATTTT
D gene: NA
J gene: TRBJ1-5
clone size: few
V gene: TRBV6-5

CDR3 protein: CASSKGVSTDTQYF
CDR3 DNA: TGTGCCAGTAGTAAGGGGGTGTCAACAGATACGCAGTATTTT
D gene: NA
J gene: TRBJ2-3
clone size: NA
V gene: TRBV19

CDR3 protein: CAWSGGGDTQYF
CDR3 DNA: TGTGCCTGGAGTGGTGGCGGAGATACGCAGTATTTT
D gene: NA
J gene: TRBJ2-3
clone size: NA
V gene: TRBV30

CDR3 protein: CARPGTGGYEQYF
CDR3 DNA: TGCGCTAGACCCGGTACGGGAGGCTACGAGCAGTACTTC
D gene: TRBD2
J gene: TRBJ2-7
clone size: NA
V gene: TRBV10-1

CDR3 protein: CASSTKEAGAHQPQHF
CDR3 DNA: TGTGCCAGCAGCACAAAGGAGGCAGGGGCCCATCAGCCCCAGCATTTT
D gene: NA
J gene: TRBJ1-5
clone size: NA
V gene: TRBV21-1

CDR3 protein: CASSLETGQTYEQYF
CDR3 DNA: TGTGCCAGCAGCTTAGAAACGGGACAGACCTACGAGCAGTACTTC
D gene: TRBD1
J gene: TRBJ2-7
clone size: once
V gene: TRBV7-6

CDR3 protein: CASSPNHGRGNSPLHF
CDR3 DNA: TGTGCCAGCAGCCCTAACCACGGACGGGGTAATTCACCCCTCCACTTT
D gene: NA
J gene: TRBJ1-6
clone size: NA
V gene: TRBV9

CDR3 protein: CASSKSFHCAHISYEQYF
CDR3 DNA: TGTGCCAGCAGCAAATCATTCCATTGCGCCCATATTTCCTACGAGCAGTACTTC
D gene: NA
J gene: TRBJ2-7
clone size: NA
V gene: TRBV21-1

CDR3 protein: CASSEAPHRGGSNQPQHF
CDR3 DNA: TGTGCCAGCAGTGAAGCGCCCCACAGGGGTGGTAGCAATCAGCCCCAGCATTTT
D gene: TRBD1
J gene: TRBJ1-5
clone size: NA
V gene: TRBV6-1

CDR3 protein: CASTPGQGGFYNEQFF
CDR3 DNA: TGTGCCAGCACTCCGGGACAGGGGGGCTTTTACAATGAGCAGTTCTTC
D gene: TRBD1
J gene: TRBJ2-1
clone size: NA
V gene: TRBV9

CDR3 protein: CASSLALGTGTKNIQYF
CDR3 DNA: TGTGCCAGCAGCTTAGCGCTCGGGACAGGGACCAAAAACATTCAGTACTTC
D gene: TRBD1
J gene: TRBJ2-4
clone size: NA
V gene: TRBV7-2

CDR3 protein: CASSYYGTSGETQYF
CDR3 DNA: TGTGCCAGCAGTTACTATGGGACTAGCGGGGAGACCCAGTACTTC
D gene: TRBD2
J gene: TRBJ2-5
clone size: NA
V gene: TRBV6-5

CDR3 protein: CASSLGLAGVSYNEQFF
CDR3 DNA: TGTGCCAGCAGTCTCGGACTAGCGGGGGTCTCCTACAATGAGCAGTTCTTC
D gene: TRBD2
J gene: TRBJ2-1
clone size: NA
V gene: TRBV27

CDR3 protein: CASSETTGTSGIKQYF
CDR3 DNA: TGTGCCAGCAGTGAGACTACTGGGACTAGCGGGATAAAGCAGTACTTC
D gene: TRBD2
J gene: TRBJ2-7
clone size: NA
V gene: TRBV2

CDR3 protein: CASSKTGYNSPLHF
CDR3 DNA: TGTGCCAGCAGCAAGACAGGTTATAATTCACCCCTCCACTTT
D gene: NA
J gene: TRBJ1-6
clone size: NA
V gene: TRBV7-9

CDR3 protein: CASSQPGQGVNEQFF
CDR3 DNA: TGCGCCAGCAGCCAACCGGGACAGGGAGTCAATGAGCAGTTCTTC
D gene: TRBD1
J gene: TRBJ2-1
clone size: NA
V gene: TRBV5-1

CDR3 protein: CASSWKGDGNEQYF
CDR3 DNA: TGCGCCAGCAGCTGGAAGGGGGACGGGAACGAGCAGTACTTC
D gene: NA
J gene: TRBJ2-7
clone size: NA
V gene: TRBV5-1